The entry below describes one T cell receptor (beta chain). The target antigen is unknown. The sample comes from a study of T cell responses to AZD1222 COVID-19 vaccine. Study summary: Pooled in the analysis were second doses at about 4 or about 12 weeks. Findings and caveats of the study: The sample set comprised mostly white British donors with more females, and clonal diversity was possibly underestimated.

Data came from immunoSEQ multiplex PCR; TCRdb stores just in-frame clones and leaves some out. Of roughly 180,000 clones in the sample, more than 80% are singletons; the top ten hold about 6.9%. Germline CDR1 KGHSH, CDR2 LQKENI. The V segment lost 6 bases and the J segment 5 bases; nucleotides outside the gene matches: 7. This CDR3 spans 14 amino acids. Sequencing was performed on peripheral blood, taken on day 0 of AZD1222 vaccination. The chain links TRBV18 to TRBJ2-1, with 7 bases lining up with TRBD1. The receptor was isolated from an adult in good health. The CDR3 spells CASSMDRLNNEQFF. For the CDR3, the DNA is TGTGCCAGCTCTATGGACAGGCTCAACAATGAGCAGTTCTTC.